The 15 T cell receptor beta chains in this list originate from one sample, sequenced in a study of T cell repertoires in cytomegalovirus infection. Using its own MiXCR run on the reads, TCRdb lists one record per CDR3 protein. Of tens of thousands of distinct CDR3 sequences in the sample, roughly a quarter were seen once. Their antigens are not known. The material sequenced was CD8+ T cells from cultured PBMCs, taken from culture after CMV antigen stimulation. The receptor set was obtained from a human donor in good health (CMV status not recorded). Some clones in this sample may be carry-over from other donors' samples.

This clonotype was recorded many times. This chain links TRBV11-3 with TRBJ1-1; D is unresolved. The germline V gene has CDR1 SGHNT and CDR2 YENEEA. The CDR3 has 13 residues. Trimming shortened V by 0 bases and J by 4 bases, and 6 bases separated the two germline ends. DNA of the CDR3: TGTGCCAGCAGCTTAGATGAACTCACTGAAGCTTTCTTT. Encoded protein: CASSLDELTEAFF. Complete variable domain (other parts from reference TRBV11-3 and TRBJ1-1): EAGVVQSPRYKIIEKKQPVAFWCNPISGHNTLYWYLQNLGQGPELLIRYENEEAVDDSQLPKDRFSAERLKGVDSTLKIQPAELGDSAVYLCASSLDELTEAFFGQGTRLTVV.

The J gene is TRBJ2-3, the V gene TRBV4-1, with 9 bases identical to TRBD2. V trimming: 6 bases; J trimming: 5 bases; junction bases outside the gene matches: 0. CDR1 is MGHRA, CDR2 YSYEKL, per germline. The CDR3 contains 12 residues. The CDR3: CASSSGGDTQYF. CDR3 nucleotide sequence: TGCGCCAGCAGTAGCGGGGGAGATACGCAGTATTTT.

To note about this clonotype: One junction end disagrees with the germline gene, perhaps due to a read error. This chain joins TRBV20-1 and TRBJ2-3; 8 bases fit TRBD2. The CDR3 consists of 13 residues. Germline V lookup: CDR1 DFQATT, CDR2 SNEGSKA (reference sequence). This CDR3 is CSARGLAVDTQYF. CDR3 nucleotides: TGCAGTGCAAGAGGACTAGCTGTAGATACGCAGTATTTT.

Ten or more counts support this clonotype. V usage is TRBV7-3 and J usage is TRBJ1-1; D ambiguous. In germline, CDR1 is SGHTA, CDR2 FQGTGA. This CDR3 is 14 amino acids long. Trimming took off 2 bases at V and 1 base at J, with 8 bases between the two ends. CDR3 amino acids: CASSLQGWNTEAFF. CDR3 nucleotides: TGTGCCAGCAGCTTACAAGGGTGGAACACTGAAGCTTTCTTT.

This clonotype came up many times. The chain carries TRBV10-2 and TRBJ1-4, with TRBD1 matching 8 bases. This CDR3 region has 15 residues. Unmatched junction bases numbered 11, after V lost 6 bases and J lost 8 bases. Germline V gene sequence: CDR1 WSHSY, CDR2 SAAADI. The CDR3 sequence: CASRDLDRGWEKLFF. The CDR3 DNA reads TGCGCCAGCAGGGACCTAGACAGGGGATGGGAAAAACTGTTTTTT.

This clonotype was seen a handful of times. The genes are TRBV14 and TRBJ1-5; maybe TRBD1 (5 bases). In germline, CDR1 is SGHDN, CDR2 FVKESK. This CDR3 has 14 residues. V was shortened by 3 bases and J by 3 bases, with 9 bases between the two germline ends. The CDR3 sequence is CASSHAGTNQPQHF. CDR3 in DNA: TGTGCCAGCAGCCACGCTGGGACCAATCAGCCCCAGCATTTT.

This clonotype was counted only a few times. The chain is built from TRBV7-6 and TRBJ1-2; D is unclear. The CDR3 contains 14 residues. Trimming shortened V by 5 bases and J by 4 bases, and 14 bases separated the two germline ends. Per the germline V gene, CDR1 is SGHVS and CDR2 is FNYEAQ. The CDR3 region has the DNA TGTGCCAGCAGCCCCGTCGGAGCCCTCTATGGCTACACCTTC. Its protein is CASSPVGALYGYTF.

The V call is TRBV27, the J call TRBJ2-7; weak D call: TRBD2 (5 bases). CDR1 is MNHEY, CDR2 SMNVEV, per germline (reference sequence). V gave up 10 bases and J gave up 7 bases, with 20 bases separating them. CDR3 size: 13 residues. The CDR3 DNA reads TGTGCCACCAGGTCTGTGCTTTCGGGGGAGCAGTACTTC. Protein sequence: CATRSVLSGEQYF.

The V gene is TRBV5-6, the J gene TRBJ1-2; no clear D gene. The CDR3 contains 12 residues. CDR1 is SGHDT, CDR2 YYEEEE, per germline. Trimming cost V 4 bases and J 8 bases, with 12 bases left between them. The CDR3 nucleotides read TGTGCCAGCAGCCTTTCAGCGGGAGGCTACACCTTC. It translates to CASSLSAGGYTF.

With respect to this clonotype: Sequence at one end of the junction differs from germline and may be a read error. The chain carries TRBV12-3 or TRBV12-4 and TRBJ2-4, with 7 bases that match TRBD1. The CDR3 is made up of 13 amino acids. The CDR3 region has the DNA TGTGCCGGCAGTTTAAGGCAGGGGGATACTCAGTACTTC. It yields the protein CAGSLRQGDTQYF.

This clonotype was seen at least ten times. The chain couples TRBV7-9 to TRBJ2-2; no clear D gene. This CDR3 is 13 amino acids long. Trimming removed 7 bases from V and 9 bases from J, with 15 bases in between. The germline gives CDR1 SEHNR, CDR2 FQNEAQ (reference sequence). CDR3 sequence reads: CASTPDASRELFF. In nucleotides, the CDR3 is TGTGCCAGCACCCCGGACGCCTCCCGGGAGCTGTTTTTT.

The chain is built from TRBV14 and TRBJ2-7; 9 bases agree with TRBD1. This CDR3 spans 15 amino acids. CDR1 and CDR2 (germline): SGHDN, FVKESK. V was pared by 0 bases and J by 4 bases, with 4 bases of the junction left unmatched. This chain's CDR3 is CASSQEQGASYEQYF. CDR3 nucleotides: TGTGCCAGCAGCCAAGAACAGGGGGCGAGTTACGAGCAGTACTTC.

The chain is built from TRBV2 and TRBJ2-1; D uncertain. The ends were cut back, 11 bases at V and 0 bases at J, with 17 bases in the middle. This CDR3 spans 15 amino acids. Looked up from germline, CDR1 is SNHLY and CDR2 is FYNNEI. CDR3 DNA: TGTGCCCTCAACCAACGGCAAAGCTCCTACAATGAGCAGTTCTTC. Residues: CALNQRQSSYNEQFF.

The chain couples TRBV6-5 to TRBJ1-2; tentatively, D is TRBD1 (5 bases). V was shortened by 2 bases and J by 0 bases, with 10 bases between the two germline ends. Germline V gives CDR1 MNHEY, CDR2 SVGAGI. CDR3 length: 15 residues. In nucleotides, the CDR3 is TGTGCCAGCAGTTACCAACCCAGGGCTAACTATGGCTACACCTTC. The encoded protein is CASSYQPRANYGYTF.

The rearrangement joins TRBV15 to TRBJ2-3; D is possibly TRBD2 (6 bases). Trimming pared 0 bases from V and 0 bases from J, leaving 10 bases between. Germline loops: CDR1 LNHNV, CDR2 YYDKDF (reference sequence). The CDR3 has 16 amino acids. The CDR3 here is CATSRESGGSTDTQYF. CDR3 in DNA: TGTGCCACCAGCAGAGAGAGTGGGGGGAGCACAGATACGCAGTATTTT.